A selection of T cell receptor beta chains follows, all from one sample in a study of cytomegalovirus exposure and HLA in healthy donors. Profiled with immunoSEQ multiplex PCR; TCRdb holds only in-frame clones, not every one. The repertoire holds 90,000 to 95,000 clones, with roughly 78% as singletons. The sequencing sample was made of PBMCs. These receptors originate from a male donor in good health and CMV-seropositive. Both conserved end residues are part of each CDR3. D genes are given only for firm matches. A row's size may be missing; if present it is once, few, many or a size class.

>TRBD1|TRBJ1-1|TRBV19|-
CASSSGQGAPMNTEAFF
TGTGCCAGTAGTAGCGGACAGGGGGCCCCCATGAACACTGAAGCTTTCTTT
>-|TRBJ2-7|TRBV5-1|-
CASSSLTQSYEQYF
TGCGCCAGCAGCTCCTTGACACAAAGCTACGAGCAGTACTTC
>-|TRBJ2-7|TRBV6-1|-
CASSEGWGLFYEQYF
TGTGCCAGCAGTGAAGGATGGGGACTCTTCTACGAGCAGTACTTC
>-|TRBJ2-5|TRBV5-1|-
CASSAGQYQETQYF
TGCGCCAGCAGCGCTGGACAGTACCAAGAGACCCAGTACTTC
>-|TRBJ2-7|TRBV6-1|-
CASSSRQVPYEQYF
TGTGCCAGCAGTTCGAGACAGGTTCCCTACGAGCAGTACTTC
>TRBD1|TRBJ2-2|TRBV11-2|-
CASSTFRGRKNTGELFF
TGTGCCAGCAGCACTTTCAGGGGGCGGAAGAACACCGGGGAGCTGTTTTTT
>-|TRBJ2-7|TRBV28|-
CASSLGQIGYEQYF
TGTGCCAGCTCCCTGGGGCAGATCGGCTACGAGCAGTACTTC
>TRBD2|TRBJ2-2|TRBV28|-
CASSPRLAIPTGELFF
TGTGCCAGCAGTCCCCGACTAGCCATTCCTACCGGGGAGCTGTTTTTT
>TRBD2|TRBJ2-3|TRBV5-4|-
CAMGGSGTARTSTDTQYF
TGTGCCATGGGGGGGTCAGGGACGGCGAGGACAAGCACAGATACGCAGTATTTT
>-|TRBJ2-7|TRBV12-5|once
CASGLINGPSYEQYF
TGTGCTAGTGGTTTGATTAATGGGCCATCCTACGAGCAGTACTTC
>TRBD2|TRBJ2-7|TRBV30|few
CAGVGGGEQYF
TGTGCCGGGGTGGGGGGGGGCGAGCAGTACTTC
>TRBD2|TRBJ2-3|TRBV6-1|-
CASSGTPGGGTDTQYF
TGTGCCAGCAGTGGAACGCCCGGGGGGGGCACAGATACGCAGTATTTT
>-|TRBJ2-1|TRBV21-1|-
CASSGPGKSYNEQFF
TGTGCCAGCAGCGGACCAGGGAAATCCTACAATGAGCAGTTCTTC
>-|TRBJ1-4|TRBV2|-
CASSEGPWAGGDNEKLFF
TGTGCCAGCAGTGAAGGCCCTTGGGCGGGTGGCGATAATGAAAAACTGTTTTTT
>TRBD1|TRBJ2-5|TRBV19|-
CASSLQGAAETQYF
TGTGCCAGTAGTCTACAGGGGGCGGCGGAGACCCAGTACTTC
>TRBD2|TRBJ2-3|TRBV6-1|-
CASSEGPASGGTDTQYF
TGTGCCAGCAGTGAAGGCCCAGCTAGCGGGGGCACAGATACGCAGTATTTT
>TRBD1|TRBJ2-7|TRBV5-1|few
CASSPGTGGYEQYF
TGCGCCAGCAGCCCCGGGACAGGGGGCTACGAGCAGTACTTC
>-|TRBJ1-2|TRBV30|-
CAWSQAGEPRGYTF
TGTGCCTGGAGTCAGGCAGGGGAACCCCGTGGCTACACCTTC
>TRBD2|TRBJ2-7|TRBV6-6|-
CASSYPQRGASYEQYF
TGTGCCAGCAGTTACCCCCAGCGGGGGGCCTCCTACGAGCAGTACTTC
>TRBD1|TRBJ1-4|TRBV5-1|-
CASSLGPGGIVTNEKLFF
TGCGCCAGCAGCTTGGGGCCAGGGGGAATCGTAACTAATGAAAAACTGTTTTTT
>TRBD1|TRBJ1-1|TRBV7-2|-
CASSLLAGQGFMNTEAFF
TGTGCCAGCAGCTTACTCGCGGGACAGGGATTTATGAACACTGAAGCTTTCTTT
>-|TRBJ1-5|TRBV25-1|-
CASSASDSPNQPQHF
TGTGCCAGCAGTGCTTCGGACAGCCCCAATCAGCCCCAGCATTTT
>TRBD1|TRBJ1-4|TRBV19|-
CASPCLGQEYEKLFF
TGTGCCAGCCCTTGTCTCGGACAGGAGTACGAAAAACTGTTTTTT
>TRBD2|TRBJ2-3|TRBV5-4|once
CASSFKREIGTDTQYF
TGTGCCAGCAGCTTTAAGCGGGAGATAGGCACAGATACGCAGTATTTT
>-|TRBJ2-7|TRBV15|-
CATSRGTIQGTREQYF
TGTGCCACCAGCAGAGGGACTATACAGGGGACGCGGGAGCAGTACTTC
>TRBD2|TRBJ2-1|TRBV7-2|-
CASSLAGLAGGEQFF
TGTGCCAGCAGCTTAGCCGGACTAGCGGGAGGTGAGCAGTTCTTC
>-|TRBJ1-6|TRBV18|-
CASSPLNSYNSPLHF
TGTGCCAGCTCACCACTAAACTCCTATAATTCACCCCTCCACTTT
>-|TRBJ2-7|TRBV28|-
CASSPGSHEQYF
TGTGCCAGCAGCCCCGGGAGCCACGAGCAGTACTTC
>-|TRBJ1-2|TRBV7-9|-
CASSLDFNYGYTF
TGTGCCAGCAGCTTAGACTTTAACTATGGCTACACCTTC
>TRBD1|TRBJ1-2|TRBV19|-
CASSIDLPGGNYGYTF
TGTGCCAGTAGTATAGATCTGCCAGGGGGCAACTATGGCTACACCTTC
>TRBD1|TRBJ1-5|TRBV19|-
CASTWGTGGNQPQHF
TGTGCCAGTACTTGGGGAACAGGGGGCAATCAGCCCCAGCATTTT
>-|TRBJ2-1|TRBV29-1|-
CSVGDSGPNEQFF
TGCAGCGTTGGAGATTCGGGTCCCAATGAGCAGTTCTTC
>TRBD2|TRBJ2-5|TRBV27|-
CASTTLAGETQYF
TGTGCCAGCACCACCCTAGCGGGAGAGACCCAGTACTTC
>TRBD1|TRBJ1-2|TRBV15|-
CATSRIQGRDGYTF
TGTGCCACCAGCAGAATACAGGGGCGAGATGGCTACACCTTC
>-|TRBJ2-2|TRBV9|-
CASSVVSGELFF
TGTGCCAGCAGCGTAGTCTCCGGGGAGCTGTTTTTT
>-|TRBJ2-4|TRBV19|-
CASSNVDGTPQYF
TGTGCCAGTAGTAATGTCGACGGGACACCTCAGTACTTC
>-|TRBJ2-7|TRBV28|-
CASSPAARGGSYEQYF
TGTGCCAGCAGCCCCGCGGCGAGGGGGGGCTCCTACGAGCAGTACTTC
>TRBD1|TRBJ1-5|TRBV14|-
CASSKGPGDRAPSVVNQPQHF
TGTGCCAGCAGCAAAGGCCCCGGGGACAGGGCTCCGTCGGTGGTCAATCAGCCCCAGCATTTT
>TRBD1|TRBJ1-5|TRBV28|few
CASSRTGSLSNQPQHF
TGTGCCAGCAGCCGGACAGGCTCATTGAGCAATCAGCCCCAGCATTTT
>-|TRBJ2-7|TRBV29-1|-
CSVESGYYEQYF
TGCAGCGTTGAATCGGGTTACTACGAGCAGTACTTC
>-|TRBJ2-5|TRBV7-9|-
CASSPRWAGSQETQYF
TGTGCCAGCAGCCCAAGGTGGGCGGGGAGTCAAGAGACCCAGTACTTC
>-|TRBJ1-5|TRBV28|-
CASSLMVSHNQPQHF
TGTGCCAGCAGTTTAATGGTGTCACACAATCAGCCCCAGCATTTT
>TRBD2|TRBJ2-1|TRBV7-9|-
CASSQGLAGYNEQFF
TGTGCCAGCAGCCAAGGACTAGCGGGATACAATGAGCAGTTCTTC
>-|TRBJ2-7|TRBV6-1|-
CASSVALSYEQYF
TGTGCCAGCAGTGTCGCACTTTCCTACGAGCAGTACTTC
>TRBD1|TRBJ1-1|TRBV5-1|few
CASSLPRQGGTEAFF
TGCGCCAGCAGCCTACCGAGACAGGGGGGCACTGAAGCTTTCTTT
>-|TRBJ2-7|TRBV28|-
CASSSSGTLTYEQYF
TGTGCCAGCAGTTCATCCGGGACACTAACCTACGAGCAGTACTTC
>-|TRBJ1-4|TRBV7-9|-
CASSLRQGRNEKLFF
TGTGCCAGCAGCTTAAGGCAGGGGCGAAATGAAAAACTGTTTTTT
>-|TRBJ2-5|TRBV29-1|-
CSVEGWQYQETQYF
TGCAGCGTTGAAGGTTGGCAGTACCAAGAGACCCAGTACTTC
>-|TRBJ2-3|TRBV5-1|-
CASSPGVAGILGTQYF
TGCGCCAGCAGCCCCGGAGTTGCGGGGATTCTAGGTACGCAGTATTTT
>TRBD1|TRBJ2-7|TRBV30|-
CAWTGQGNDEQYF
TGTGCCTGGACCGGACAGGGGAATGACGAGCAGTACTTC
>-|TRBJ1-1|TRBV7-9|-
CASSLNPTEAFF
TGTGCCAGCAGCTTAAATCCAACTGAAGCTTTCTTT
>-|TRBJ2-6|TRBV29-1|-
CSVGRVGANVLTF
TGCAGCGTTGGTCGGGTGGGGGCCAACGTCCTGACTTTC
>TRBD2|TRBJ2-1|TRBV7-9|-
CASSLSGGGAHNEQFF
TGTGCCAGCAGCTTATCTGGCGGGGGGGCCCACAATGAGCAGTTCTTC